The 20 T cell receptor beta chains below were found in one sample sequenced in a study of blood T cells in healthy people across ages. The second PCR ran about 6 to 11 cycles with a sample-barcoded 5' primer and J-beta primers. From the 5' RACE reads, TCRdb called clonotypes with MiXCR, one entry per CDR3 protein. The sample has roughly 1.4 million distinct CDR3 sequences; approximately 63% are singletons. Sample: blood. The receptors were gathered from a man aged 18 to 30 in good health.

This chain connects TRBV5-1 to TRBJ1-1; D call uncertain. Germline lookup yields CDR1 SGHRS and CDR2 YFSETQ. Trimming shortened V by 0 bases and J by 1 base, and 10 bases separated the two germline ends. The CDR3 is 15 amino acids. In nucleotides, the CDR3 is TGCGCCAGCAGCTTGGGGCCGGCCTCGAACACTGAAGCTTTCTTT. As protein: CASSLGPASNTEAFF. The complete variable domain, with remaining parts taken from reference TRBV5-1 and TRBJ1-1, reads KAGVTQTPRYLIKTRGQQVTLSCSPISGHRSVSWYQQTPGQGLQFLFEYFSETQRNKGNFPGRFSGRQFSNSRSEMNVSTLELGDSALYLCASSLGPASNTEAFFGQGTRLTVV.

Remarks on this clonotype: The junction shows a germline mismatch at one end, possibly a read error. The V and J genes are TRBV5-1 and TRBJ2-3, with unresolved D. CDR1 SGHRS and CDR2 YFSETQ come from the germline V gene. The CDR3 totals 14 residues. The CDR3 loop reads CASTRTISTDTRYF. The CDR3 DNA follows: TGCGCCAGCACCAGAACCATTTCCACAGATACGCGGTATTTT.

The chain joins TRBV11-2 to TRBJ2-1; 11 bases agree with TRBD2. The assigned J gene may be wrong: the sequence end matches TRBJ2-7 better. CDR3 size: 17 residues. CDR1 SGHAT and CDR2 FQNNGV come from the germline V gene. The DNA of the CDR3 is TGTGCCAGCAGCTTAGGCCTAGCGGGAGGTAAACTACGGGAGCAGTACTTC. Its translation: CASSLGLAGGKLREQYF.

This clonotype has only a few counts. The chain joins TRBV12-3 or TRBV12-4 to TRBJ2-4; 7 bases agree with TRBD1. CDR3 length: 18 amino acids. The V and J ends lost 5 bases and 0 bases, in that order; junction bases with no gene match: 13. Here the CDR3 reads CASSPPGTAELAKNIQYF. The CDR3 nucleotides are TGTGCCAGCAGTCCCCCAGGGACAGCAGAATTAGCCAAAAACATTCAGTACTTC.

The chain links TRBV5-1 to TRBJ2-4; TRBD2 agrees at 7 bases. Germline values: CDR1 SGHRS, CDR2 YFSETQ. V shed 4 bases and J 3 bases; nucleotides not matched to a gene: 10. CDR3 size: 16 residues. CDR3 in amino acids: CASSNRAGRSKNIQYF. The CDR3, as DNA: TGCGCCAGCAGCAACCGAGCGGGGAGAAGCAAAAACATTCAGTACTTC.

Details on this clonotype: Sequence at one end of the junction differs from germline and may be a read error. V usage is TRBV4-2 and J usage is TRBJ2-3, with D perhaps TRBD2 (5 bases). This CDR3 has 14 amino acids. The germline CDR1 and CDR2 sequences are LGHNA and YNFKEQ. CDR3 sequence: CTSSEVASTDTQYF. CDR3 nucleotides: TGTACCAGCTCGGAGGTAGCGAGCACAGATACGCAGTATTTT.

The rearrangement links TRBV5-1 to TRBJ2-7; 14 bases are a match to TRBD2. This CDR3 contains 21 residues. Germline V gene data show CDR1 as SGHRS and CDR2 as YFSETQ. The V gene end was trimmed by 0 bases and the J gene end by 3 bases; junction bases not matched to a gene: 17. CDR3 in amino acids: CASSLVATSGGALRINYEQYF. CDR3 nucleotides: TGCGCCAGCAGCTTGGTGGCGACTAGCGGGGGGGCCCTTCGAATAAACTACGAGCAGTACTTC.

This chain joins TRBV12-3 or TRBV12-4 and TRBJ2-4; TRBD1 matches at 7 bases. The J call may be in error: the DNA end matches TRBJ2-7 better. The CDR3 is 14 residues long. Here the CDR3 reads CASRGTGDGYEQYF. Written as DNA, the CDR3 is TGTGCCAGCAGGGGAACAGGGGACGGGTACGAGCAGTACTTC.

The genes are TRBV6-1 and TRBJ2-7; TRBD1 or TRBD2 may be the D gene (5 bases each). Trimming took off 3 bases at V and 6 bases at J, with 18 bases between the two ends. The CDR3 covers 15 residues. The germline V gene encodes CDR1 MNHNS and CDR2 SASEGT. The CDR3 DNA is TGTGCCAGCAGTGAGGGGGTGCAGGGATCTCGCGAGCAGTACTTC. Encoded protein: CASSEGVQGSREQYF.

This clonotype was observed once. The CDR3 nucleotides are TGTGCCAGCAGCCAGGCGTTTGGGGGAAAGGACACTGAAGCTTTCTTT. The encoded protein is CASSQAFGGKDTEAFF. J is TRBJ1-1 and V is TRBV3-1; weak D call: TRBD1 (5 bases). Trimming shortened V by 3 bases and J by 3 bases, and 17 bases separated the two germline ends. Germline assignment: CDR1 LGHDT and CDR2 YNNKEL (reference sequence). The CDR3 has 16 amino acids.

CDR3 residues: CAWSVGPFSNQPQHF. The CDR3 DNA reads TGTGCCTGGAGTGTAGGCCCATTTAGCAATCAGCCCCAGCATTTT. V usage is TRBV30 and J usage is TRBJ1-5; D ambiguous. CDR1 is GTSNPN, CDR2 SVGIG, per germline (reference sequence). This CDR3 has 15 residues. Trimming took off 0 bases at V and 0 bases at J, with 9 bases between the two ends.

This chain connects TRBV20-1 to TRBJ2-7; 9 positions match TRBD1. The CDR3 sequence is 17 residues long. V trimming: 0 bases; J trimming: 3 bases; junction bases outside the gene matches: 12. Looked up from germline, CDR1 is DFQATT and CDR2 is SNEGSKA (reference sequence). The CDR3 DNA is TGCAGTGCTAGAGATAACTCCGGGACAGGGTCTGTCTACGAGCAGTACTTC. This gives the protein CSARDNSGTGSVYEQYF.

This clonotype has more than one count but fewer than ten. This chain connects TRBV20-1 to TRBJ2-7; 7 nucleotides match TRBD1. Germline values: CDR1 DFQATT, CDR2 SNEGSKA (reference sequence). V gave up 5 bases and J gave up 2 bases; unmatched junction bases: 6. The CDR3 is made up of 13 amino acids. DNA of the CDR3: TGCAGTGCTCCCCGACAGGGAGCCTACGAGCAGTACTTC. This gives the protein CSAPRQGAYEQYF.

This sequence joins TRBV5-1 and TRBJ2-1; tentatively, D is TRBD2 (6 bases). The CDR3 sequence is 17 residues long. Trimming stripped 4 bases from V and 4 bases from J, with 21 bases between. CDR1 and CDR2 (germline): SGHRS, YFSETQ. CDR3 region: CASSPPHPLGSYNEQFF. The CDR3 coding sequence is TGCGCCAGCAGCCCACCACATCCCCTCGGGAGTTACAATGAGCAGTTCTTC.

This sequence joins TRBV7-6 and TRBJ2-7; no definite D call. This CDR3 comprises 15 residues. Trimming shortened V by 5 bases and J by 1 base, and 15 bases separated the two germline ends. CDR1 and CDR2 (germline): SGHVS, FNYEAQ. CDR3: CASSQRTEWSYEQYF. CDR3 sequence (DNA): TGTGCCAGCAGCCAAAGGACGGAATGGTCCTACGAGCAGTACTTC.

The rearrangement uses TRBV4-1 and TRBJ2-7; possible D gene TRBD1, 6 bases. Germline CDR1 reads MGHRA; CDR2 reads YSYEKL. The CDR3 is 15 amino acids. Trimming took off 0 bases at V and 2 bases at J, with 11 bases between the two ends. The CDR3 nucleotides read TGCGCCAGCAGCCAAGAGCAGGGGAGAACCTACGAGCAGTACTTC. Its protein is CASSQEQGRTYEQYF.

The chain employs TRBV7-2 and TRBJ2-2; D may be TRBD2 (5 bases). Germline V lookup: CDR1 SGHTA, CDR2 FQGNSA. V was trimmed by 5 bases and J by 3 bases, leaving 16 bases between them. This CDR3 spans 16 amino acids. The CDR3 DNA follows: TGTGCCAGCAGCCCAAAACGGACTTCCTACACCGGGGAGCTGTTTTTT. Translation gives CASSPKRTSYTGELFF.

The chain is built from TRBV7-2 and TRBJ2-7, with a tentative D call TRBD2 (5 bases). Germline V gene data show CDR1 as SGHTA and CDR2 as FQGNSA. This CDR3 is 13 amino acids long. The V gene lost 5 bases and the J gene lost 3 bases, with 11 bases spanning the gap. CDR3 coding DNA: TGTGCCAGCAGCGCCCGGACTTTCTACGAGCAGTACTTC. Amino acids: CASSARTFYEQYF.

This clonotype has a handful of counts. The chain employs TRBV3-1 and TRBJ2-7; TRBD1 might be the D (6 bases). The V end was cut by 6 bases, the J end by 1 base, with 16 bases between. The CDR3 has 15 amino acids. The germline gives CDR1 LGHDT, CDR2 YNNKEL (reference sequence). The CDR3 loop is CASSPTGPSSYEQYF. DNA of the CDR3: TGTGCCAGCAGTCCGACAGGCCCTTCTTCCTACGAGCAGTACTTC.

The rearrangement links TRBV4-1 to TRBJ2-1, with D perhaps matching TRBD2 (5 bases). CDR1 and CDR2 (germline): MGHRA, YSYEKL. CDR3 length equals 13 residues. As DNA, the CDR3 is TGCGCTTCTGGGAGACACCCAGGAGAGACCCAGTTCTTC. It specifies CASGRHPGETQFF.